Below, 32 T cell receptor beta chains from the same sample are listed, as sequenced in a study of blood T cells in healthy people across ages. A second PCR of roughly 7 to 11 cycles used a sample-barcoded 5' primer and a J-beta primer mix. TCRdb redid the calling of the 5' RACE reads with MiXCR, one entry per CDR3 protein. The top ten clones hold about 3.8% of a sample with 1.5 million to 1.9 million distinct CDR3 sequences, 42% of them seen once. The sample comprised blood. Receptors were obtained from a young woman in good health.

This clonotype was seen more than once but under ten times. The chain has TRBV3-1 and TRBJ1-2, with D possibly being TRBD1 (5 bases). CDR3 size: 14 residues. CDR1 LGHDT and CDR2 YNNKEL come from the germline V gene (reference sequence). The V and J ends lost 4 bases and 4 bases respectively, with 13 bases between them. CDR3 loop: CASSLTDSRYGYTF. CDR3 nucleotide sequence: TGTGCCAGCAGCCTAACCGACAGTCGCTATGGCTACACCTTC.

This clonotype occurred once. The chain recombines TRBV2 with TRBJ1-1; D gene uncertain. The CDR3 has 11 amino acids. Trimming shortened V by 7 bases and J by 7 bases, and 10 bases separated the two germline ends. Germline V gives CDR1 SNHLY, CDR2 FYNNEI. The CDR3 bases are TGTGCCAGCATCGAAGGGATTGAAGCTTTCTTT. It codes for CASIEGIEAFF. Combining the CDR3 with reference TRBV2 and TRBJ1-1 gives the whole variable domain EPEVTQTPSHQVTQMGQEVILRCVPISNHLYFYWYRQILGQKVEFLVSFYNNEISEKSEIFDDQFSVERPDGSNFTLKIRSTKLEDSAMYFCASIEGIEAFFGQGTRLTVV.

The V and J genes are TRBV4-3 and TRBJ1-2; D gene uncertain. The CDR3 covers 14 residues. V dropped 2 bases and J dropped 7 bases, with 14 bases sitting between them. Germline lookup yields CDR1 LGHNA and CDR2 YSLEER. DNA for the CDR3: TGCGCCAGCAGCCAAATTCGCCTTAAGGGTGGCTACACCTTC. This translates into CASSQIRLKGGYTF.

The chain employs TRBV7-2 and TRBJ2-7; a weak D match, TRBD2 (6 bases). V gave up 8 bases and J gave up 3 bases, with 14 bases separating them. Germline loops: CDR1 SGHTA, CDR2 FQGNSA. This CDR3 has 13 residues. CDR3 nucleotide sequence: TGTGCCAGCGGAATAGCGGTGTACTACGAGCAGTACTTC. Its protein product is CASGIAVYYEQYF.

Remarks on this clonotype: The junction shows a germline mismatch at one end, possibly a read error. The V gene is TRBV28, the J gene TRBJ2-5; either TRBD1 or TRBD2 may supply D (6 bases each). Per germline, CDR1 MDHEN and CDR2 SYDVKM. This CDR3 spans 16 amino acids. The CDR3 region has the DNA TGTGCCAGCAGTCTATGGGGGGACACCCTGTACAATGAGCAGTACTTC. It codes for CASSLWGDTLYNEQYF.

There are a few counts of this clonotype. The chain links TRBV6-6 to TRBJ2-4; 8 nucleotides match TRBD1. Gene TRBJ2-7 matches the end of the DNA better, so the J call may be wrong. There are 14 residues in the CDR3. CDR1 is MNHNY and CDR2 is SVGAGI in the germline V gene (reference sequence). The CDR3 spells CASSSDRESDEQYF. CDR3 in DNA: TGTGCCAGCAGTTCGGACAGGGAGTCCGACGAGCAGTACTTC.

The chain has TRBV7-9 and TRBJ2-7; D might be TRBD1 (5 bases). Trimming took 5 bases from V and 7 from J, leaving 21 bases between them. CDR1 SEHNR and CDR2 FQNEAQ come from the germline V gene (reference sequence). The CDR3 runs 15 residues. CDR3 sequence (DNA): TGTGCCAGCAGCCCGTGGGTACTTATGGACAATGAGCAGTACTTC. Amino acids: CASSPWVLMDNEQYF.

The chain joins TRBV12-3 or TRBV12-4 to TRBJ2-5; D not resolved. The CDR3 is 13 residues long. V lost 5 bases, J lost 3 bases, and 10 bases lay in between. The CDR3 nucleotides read TGTGCCAGCAGTCCCCCCAGCAAAGAGACCCAGTACTTC. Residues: CASSPPSKETQYF.

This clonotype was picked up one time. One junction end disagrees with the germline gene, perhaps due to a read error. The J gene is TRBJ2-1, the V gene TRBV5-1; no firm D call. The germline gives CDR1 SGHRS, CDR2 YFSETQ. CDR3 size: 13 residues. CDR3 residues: CASGFGLYNEQFF. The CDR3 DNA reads TGCGCCAGCGGCTTCGGGCTTTACAATGAGCAGTTCTTC. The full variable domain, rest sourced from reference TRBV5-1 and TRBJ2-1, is KAGVTQTPRYLIKTRGQQVTLSCSPISGHRSVSWYQQTPGQGLQFLFEYFSETQRNKGNFPGRFSGRQFSNSRSEMNVSTLELGDSALYLCASGFGLYNEQFFGPGTRLTVL.

The CDR3 nucleotides read TGTGCCTGGAGTGTATGGAAGCGCGGGCAGTACTTC. Translated, it gives CAWSVWKRGQYF. This rearrangement joins TRBV30 to TRBJ2-4; weak D call: TRBD2 (5 bases). The CDR3 loop spans 12 amino acids. The V gene lost 0 bases and the J gene lost 13 bases, with 13 bases spanning the gap. CDR1 and CDR2 from the germline V gene are GTSNPN and SVGIG (reference sequence).

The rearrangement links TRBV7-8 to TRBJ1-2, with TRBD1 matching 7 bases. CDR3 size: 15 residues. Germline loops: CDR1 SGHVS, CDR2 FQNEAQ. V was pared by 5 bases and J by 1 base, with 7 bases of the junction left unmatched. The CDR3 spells CASSIRDRINYGYTF. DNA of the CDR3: TGTGCCAGCAGCATAAGGGACAGAATTAACTATGGCTACACCTTC. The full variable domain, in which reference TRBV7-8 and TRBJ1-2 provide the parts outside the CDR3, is GAGVSQSPRYKVAKRGQDVALRCDPISGHVSLFWYQQALGQGPEFLTYFQNEAQLDKSGLPSDRFFAERPEGSVSTLKIQRTQQEDSAVYLCASSIRDRINYGYTFGSGTRLTVV.

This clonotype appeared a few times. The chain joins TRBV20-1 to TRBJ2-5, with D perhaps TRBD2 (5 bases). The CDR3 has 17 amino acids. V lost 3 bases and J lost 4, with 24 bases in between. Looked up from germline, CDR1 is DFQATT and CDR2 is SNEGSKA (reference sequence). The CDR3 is CSASDIFELGPGETQYF. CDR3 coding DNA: TGCAGTGCTAGCGATATTTTCGAACTAGGTCCTGGAGAGACCCAGTACTTC.

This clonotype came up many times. Written as DNA, the CDR3 is TGTGCCAGCAGCTTAGATCGGGATCAGCCCCAGCATTTT. Translation gives CASSLDRDQPQHF. V is TRBV7-2 and J is TRBJ1-5; D is undetermined. V was cut by 1 base and J by 5 bases, with 6 bases left in between. This CDR3 has 13 amino acids. Germline-derived CDR1 and CDR2 are SGHTA and FQGNSA.

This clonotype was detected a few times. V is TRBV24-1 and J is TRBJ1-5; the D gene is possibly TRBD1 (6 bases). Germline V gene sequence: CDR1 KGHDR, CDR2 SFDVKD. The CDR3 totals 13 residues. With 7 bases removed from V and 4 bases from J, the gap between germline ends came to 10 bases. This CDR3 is CATSRGANQPQHF. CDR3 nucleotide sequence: TGTGCCACCAGCCGGGGGGCGAATCAGCCCCAGCATTTT.

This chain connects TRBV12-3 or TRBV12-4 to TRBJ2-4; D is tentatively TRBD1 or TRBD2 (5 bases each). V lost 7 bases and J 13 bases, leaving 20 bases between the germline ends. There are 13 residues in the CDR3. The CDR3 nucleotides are TGTGCCAGCACCTCACCGGGACGAGGTGAGCAGTACTTC. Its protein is CASTSPGRGEQYF.

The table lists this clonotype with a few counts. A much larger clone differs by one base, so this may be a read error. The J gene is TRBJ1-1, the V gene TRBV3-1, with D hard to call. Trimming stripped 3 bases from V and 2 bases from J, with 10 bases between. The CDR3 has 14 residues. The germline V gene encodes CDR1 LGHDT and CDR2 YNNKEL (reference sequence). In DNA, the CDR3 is TGTGCCAGCAGCCACCGCGAACGCAACACTGAAGCTTTCTTT. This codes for CASSHRERNTEAFF.

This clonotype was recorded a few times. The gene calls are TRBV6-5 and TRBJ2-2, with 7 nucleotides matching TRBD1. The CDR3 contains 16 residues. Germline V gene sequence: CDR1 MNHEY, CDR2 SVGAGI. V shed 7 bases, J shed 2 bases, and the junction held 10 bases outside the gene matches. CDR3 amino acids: CASTLSGTANTGELFF. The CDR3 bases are TGTGCCAGCACCCTAAGTGGGACAGCTAACACCGGGGAGCTGTTTTTT.

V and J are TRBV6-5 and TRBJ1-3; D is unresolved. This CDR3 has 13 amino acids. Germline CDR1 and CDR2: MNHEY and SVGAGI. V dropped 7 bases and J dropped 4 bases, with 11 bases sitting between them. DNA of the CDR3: TGTGCCAGCACCTACCGGGAGGGAAACACCATATATTTT. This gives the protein CASTYREGNTIYF.

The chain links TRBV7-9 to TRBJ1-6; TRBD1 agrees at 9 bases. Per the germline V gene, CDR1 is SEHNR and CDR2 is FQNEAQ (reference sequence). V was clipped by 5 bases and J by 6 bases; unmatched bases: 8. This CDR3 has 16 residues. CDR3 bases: TGTGCCAGCAGCCACGGGACAGGGAGACGTAATTCACCCCTCCACTTT. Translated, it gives CASSHGTGRRNSPLHF.

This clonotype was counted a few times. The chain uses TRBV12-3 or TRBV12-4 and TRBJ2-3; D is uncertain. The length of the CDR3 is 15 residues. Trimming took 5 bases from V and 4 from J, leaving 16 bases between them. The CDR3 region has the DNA TGTGCCAGCAGTAGTTCGGACCCTGTCGCAGATACGCAGTATTTT. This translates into CASSSSDPVADTQYF.

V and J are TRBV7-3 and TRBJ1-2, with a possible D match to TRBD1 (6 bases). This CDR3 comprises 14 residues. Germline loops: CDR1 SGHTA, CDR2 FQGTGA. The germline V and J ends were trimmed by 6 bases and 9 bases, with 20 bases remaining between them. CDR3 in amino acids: CASRSGSQGRSYTF. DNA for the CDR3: TGTGCCAGCAGGTCCGGCTCACAGGGAAGGAGCTACACCTTC.

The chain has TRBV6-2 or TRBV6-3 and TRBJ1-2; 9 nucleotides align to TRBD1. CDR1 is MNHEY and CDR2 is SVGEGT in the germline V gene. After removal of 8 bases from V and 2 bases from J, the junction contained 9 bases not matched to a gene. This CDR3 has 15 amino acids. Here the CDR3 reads CASLLLQGANYGYTF. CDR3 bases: TGTGCCAGCCTCCTTCTACAGGGGGCGAACTATGGCTACACCTTC.

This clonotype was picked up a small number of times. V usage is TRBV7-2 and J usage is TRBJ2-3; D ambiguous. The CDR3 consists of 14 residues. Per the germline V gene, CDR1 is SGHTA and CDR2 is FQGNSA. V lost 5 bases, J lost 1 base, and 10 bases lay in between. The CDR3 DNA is TGTGCCAGCAGCCCCGCGATTGGCACAGATACGCAGTATTTT. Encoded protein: CASSPAIGTDTQYF. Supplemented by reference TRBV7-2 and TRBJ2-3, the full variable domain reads GAGVSQSPSNKVTEKGKDVELRCDPISGHTALYWYRQSLGQGLEFLIYFQGNSAPDKSGLPSDRFSAERTGGSVSTLTIQRTQQEDSAVYLCASSPAIGTDTQYFGPGTRLTVL.

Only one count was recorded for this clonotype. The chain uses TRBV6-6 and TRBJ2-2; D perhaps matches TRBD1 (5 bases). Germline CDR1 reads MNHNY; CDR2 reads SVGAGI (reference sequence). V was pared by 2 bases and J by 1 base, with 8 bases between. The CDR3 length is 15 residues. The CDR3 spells CASSYGAKNTGELFF. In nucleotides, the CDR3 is TGTGCCAGCAGTTACGGGGCAAAGAACACCGGGGAGCTGTTTTTT.

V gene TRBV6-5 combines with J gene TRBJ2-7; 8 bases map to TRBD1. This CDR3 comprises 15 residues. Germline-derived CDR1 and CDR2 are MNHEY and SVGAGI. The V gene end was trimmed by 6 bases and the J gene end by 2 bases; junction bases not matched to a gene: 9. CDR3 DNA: TGTGCCAGCAGAGGTCTGGGACAGGCGACCTACGAGCAGTACTTC. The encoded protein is CASRGLGQATYEQYF.

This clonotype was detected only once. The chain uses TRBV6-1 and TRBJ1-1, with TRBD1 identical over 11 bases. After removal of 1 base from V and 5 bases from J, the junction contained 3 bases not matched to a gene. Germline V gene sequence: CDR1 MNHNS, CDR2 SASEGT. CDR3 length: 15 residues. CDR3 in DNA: TGTGCCAGCAGTGAAGAAGGACAGGGGGCAACTGAAGCTTTCTTT. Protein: CASSEEGQGATEAFF.

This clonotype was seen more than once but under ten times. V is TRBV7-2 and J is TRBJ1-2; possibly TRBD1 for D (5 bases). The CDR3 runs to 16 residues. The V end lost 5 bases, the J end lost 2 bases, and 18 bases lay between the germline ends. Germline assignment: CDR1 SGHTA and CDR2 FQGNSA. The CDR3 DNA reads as TGTGCCAGCAGCCCCGACAAGGGACGGCAGAACTATGGCTACACCTTC. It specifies CASSPDKGRQNYGYTF. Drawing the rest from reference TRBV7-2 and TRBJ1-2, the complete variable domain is GAGVSQSPSNKVTEKGKDVELRCDPISGHTALYWYRQSLGQGLEFLIYFQGNSAPDKSGLPSDRFSAERTGGSVSTLTIQRTQQEDSAVYLCASSPDKGRQNYGYTFGSGTRLTVV.

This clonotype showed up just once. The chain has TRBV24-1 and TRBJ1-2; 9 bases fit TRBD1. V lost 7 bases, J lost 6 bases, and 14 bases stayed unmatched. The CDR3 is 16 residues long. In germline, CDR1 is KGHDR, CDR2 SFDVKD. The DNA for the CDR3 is TGTGCCACCAGCGTCCCTCCGGGACAGGGTTTAAATGGCTACACCTTC. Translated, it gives CATSVPPGQGLNGYTF.

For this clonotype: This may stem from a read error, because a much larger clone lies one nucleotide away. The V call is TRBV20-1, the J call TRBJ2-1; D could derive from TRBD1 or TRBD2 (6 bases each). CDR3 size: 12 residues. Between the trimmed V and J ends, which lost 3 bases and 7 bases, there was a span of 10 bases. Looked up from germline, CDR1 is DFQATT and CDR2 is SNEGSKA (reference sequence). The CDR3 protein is CSASRGHNEQFF. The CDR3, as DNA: TGCAGTGCTAGCCGGGGGCATAATGAGCAGTTCTTC.

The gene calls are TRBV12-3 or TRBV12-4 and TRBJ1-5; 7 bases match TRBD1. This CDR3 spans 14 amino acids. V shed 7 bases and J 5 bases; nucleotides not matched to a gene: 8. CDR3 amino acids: CASKRGPYDQPQHF. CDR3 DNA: TGTGCCAGCAAAAGGGGGCCTTACGATCAGCCCCAGCATTTT.

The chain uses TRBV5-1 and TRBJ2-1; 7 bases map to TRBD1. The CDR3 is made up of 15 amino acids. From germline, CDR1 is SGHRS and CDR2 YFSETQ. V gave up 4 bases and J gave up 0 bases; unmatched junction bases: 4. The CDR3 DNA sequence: TGCGCCAGCAGCATCACAGGGGTCTCCTACAATGAGCAGTTCTTC. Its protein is CASSITGVSYNEQFF.

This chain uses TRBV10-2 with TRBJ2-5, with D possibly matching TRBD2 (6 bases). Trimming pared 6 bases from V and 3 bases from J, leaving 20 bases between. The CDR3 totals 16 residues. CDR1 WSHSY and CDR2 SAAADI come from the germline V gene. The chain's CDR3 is CASSLRGLILEETQYF. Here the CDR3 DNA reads TGCGCCAGCAGCCTAAGGGGACTTATTCTCGAAGAGACCCAGTACTTC.